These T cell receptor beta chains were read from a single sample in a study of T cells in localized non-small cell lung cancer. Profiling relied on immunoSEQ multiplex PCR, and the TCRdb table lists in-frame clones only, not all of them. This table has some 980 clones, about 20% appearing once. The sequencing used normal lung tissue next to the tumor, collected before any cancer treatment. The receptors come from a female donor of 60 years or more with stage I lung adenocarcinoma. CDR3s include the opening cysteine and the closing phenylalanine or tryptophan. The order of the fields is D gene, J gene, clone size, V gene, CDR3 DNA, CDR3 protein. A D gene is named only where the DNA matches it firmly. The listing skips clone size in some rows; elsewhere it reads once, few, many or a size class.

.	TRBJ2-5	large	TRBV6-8	TGTGCCAGCAGTTACTCGATGAACAGGGAAGAGACCCAGTACTTC	CASSYSMNREETQYF
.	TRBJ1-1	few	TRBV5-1	TGCGCCAGCAGCTCAGGACAGCAGAACACTGAAGCTTTCTTT	CASSSGQQNTEAFF
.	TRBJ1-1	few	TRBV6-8	TGTGCCAGCAGTGGACAGTACAGGGATGAAGCTTTCTTT	CASSGQYRDEAFF
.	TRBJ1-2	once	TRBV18	TGTGCCAGCTCACCGGGCAGCAGTTATGGCTACACCTTC	CASSPGSSYGYTF
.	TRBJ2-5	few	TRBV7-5	TGTGCCAGCAGCTGGGCGGGACAGCCACAAGAGACCCAGTACTTC	CASSWAGQPQETQYF
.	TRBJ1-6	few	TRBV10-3	TGTGCCAGCCTCAGGAGCTCCTATAATTCACCCCTCCACTTT	CASLRSSYNSPLHF
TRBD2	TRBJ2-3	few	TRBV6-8	TGTGCCAGCAGTGCGATAGCGGGGAGCACAGATACGCAGTATTTT	CASSAIAGSTDTQYF
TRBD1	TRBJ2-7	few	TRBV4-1	TGCGCCAGCAGCCAAATTTCTTCCGGGACAGGGGGCTACGAGCAGTACTTC	CASSQISSGTGGYEQYF
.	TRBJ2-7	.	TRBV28	TGTGCCAGCAGTACCCCAGGACACTACGAGCAGTACTTC	CASSTPGHYEQYF
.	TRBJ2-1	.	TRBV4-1	TGCGCCAGCAGCCAAGACAACTCGGGCTACAATGAGCAGTTCTTC	CASSQDNSGYNEQFF
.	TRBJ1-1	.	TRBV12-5	TGTGCTAGTGGTTTGGAAGAGAACACTGAAGCTTTCTTT	CASGLEENTEAFF
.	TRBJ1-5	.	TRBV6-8	TGTGCCAGCAGTCCGAGTGACAGGTTGGTGGAGCCCCAGCATTTT	CASSPSDRLVEPQHF
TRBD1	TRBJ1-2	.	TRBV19	TGTGCCAGTAGTCCAAAGACCGGGACAGCGAACTATGGCTACACCTTC	CASSPKTGTANYGYTF
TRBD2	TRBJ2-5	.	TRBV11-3	TGTGCCAGCAGCCAAGGGACTAGCGGGCAAGAGACCCAGTACTTC	CASSQGTSGQETQYF
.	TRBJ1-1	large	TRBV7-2	TGTGCCAGCGGTAAGGGAGGAAACACTGAAGCTTTCTTT	CASGKGGNTEAFF
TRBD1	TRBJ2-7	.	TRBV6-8	TGTGCCAGCAGTTTACCGACAGGGGGAGAGCAGTACTTC	CASSLPTGGEQYF
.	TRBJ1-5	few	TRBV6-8	TGTGCCAGCAGCCGGGACAATCAGCCCCAGCATTTT	CASSRDNQPQHF
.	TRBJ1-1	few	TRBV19	TGTGCCAGTGAGTACGGCAGGGGAAGTAGGACTGAAGCTTTCTTT	CASEYGRGSRTEAFF
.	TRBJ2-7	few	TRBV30	TGTGCCTGGAACTTCCGGCGTGGTGCCTACGAGCAGTACTTC	CAWNFRRGAYEQYF
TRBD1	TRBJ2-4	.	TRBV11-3	TGTGCCAGCAGCGAACGGGACAGGGGATCGGTAAAAAACATTCAGTACTTC	CASSERDRGSVKNIQYF
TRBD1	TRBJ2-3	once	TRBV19	TGTGCCAGTAGTATATACGGTAGGGGACAGGGCCCGCTGGATACGCAGTATTTT	CASSIYGRGQGPLDTQYF
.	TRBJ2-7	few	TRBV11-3	TGTGCCAGCAGCTTGGGCCAAAGGAGCTACGAGCAGTACTTC	CASSLGQRSYEQYF
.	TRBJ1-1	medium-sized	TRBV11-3	TGTGCCAGCAGCTTAGGGTCTGGAGGGGTAGCTGAAGCTTTCTTT	CASSLGSGGVAEAFF
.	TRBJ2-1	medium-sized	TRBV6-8	TGTGCCAGCAGTTACCTGGGCAGAATGGAGCAGTTCTTC	CASSYLGRMEQFF
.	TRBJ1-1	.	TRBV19	TGTGCCAGTAGTATAGGGCAGAGTTACACTGAAGCTTTCTTT	CASSIGQSYTEAFF
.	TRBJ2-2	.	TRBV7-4	TGTGCCAGCAGCTTTTCGCGGGATGACACCGGGGAGCTGTTTTTT	CASSFSRDDTGELFF
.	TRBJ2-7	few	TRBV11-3	TGTGCCAGCAGCTTCCCGTCGGAGGGGGACCCCTACGAGCAGTACTTC	CASSFPSEGDPYEQYF
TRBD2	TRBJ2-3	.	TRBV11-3	TGTGCCAGCAGCTCGCGGGGGGGCGGAACAGATACGCAGTATTTT	CASSSRGGGTDTQYF
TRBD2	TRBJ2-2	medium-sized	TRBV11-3	TGTGCCAGCAGCTTGGGACTAGCGGGAACCGGGGAGCTGTTTTTT	CASSLGLAGTGELFF
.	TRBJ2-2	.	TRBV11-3	TGTGCCAGCAGCTTATCCAGGGGGGCCGGGGAGCTGTTTTTT	CASSLSRGAGELFF
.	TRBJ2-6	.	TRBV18	TGTGCCAGCTCACCAAGACAGCACTCTGGGGCCAACGTCCTGACTTTC	CASSPRQHSGANVLTF
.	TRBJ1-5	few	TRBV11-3	TGTGCCAGCAGCTTGAGTGCAGGGCGCAAACCCCAGCATTTT	CASSLSAGRKPQHF
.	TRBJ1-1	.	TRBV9	TGTGCCAGCAGTAACATGAACACTGAAGCTTTCTTT	CASSNMNTEAFF
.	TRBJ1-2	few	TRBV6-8	TGTGCCAGCAGTTACGGGCGACACCTCTATGGCTACACCTTC	CASSYGRHLYGYTF
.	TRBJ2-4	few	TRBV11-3	TGTGCCAGCAGCCTTGGACCTTTGGGGGACATTCAGTACTTC	CASSLGPLGDIQYF
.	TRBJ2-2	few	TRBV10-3	TGTGCCATCAGGACAACAGCGAACACCGGGGAGCTGTTTTTT	CAIRTTANTGELFF
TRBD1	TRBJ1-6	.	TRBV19	TGTGCCAGTACCTTGATTGGACAGGGCGGATATAATTCACCCCTCCACTTT	CASTLIGQGGYNSPLHF
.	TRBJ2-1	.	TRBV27	TGTGCCAGCAGCCCCCAGGGGGCGGGAGAGTCCTACAATGAGCAGTTCTTC	CASSPQGAGESYNEQFF
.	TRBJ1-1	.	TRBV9	TGTGCCAGCAGTGAAAGACAGAGGGGCACTGAAGCTTTCTTT	CASSERQRGTEAFF
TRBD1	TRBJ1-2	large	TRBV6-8	TGTGCCAGCAGTTACTCGATTACGACAGGGGATGGCTACACCTTC	CASSYSITTGDGYTF
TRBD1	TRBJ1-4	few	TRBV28	TGTGCCAGCGAGCGGACCTACAGGGGGCTAACGGAAAAACTGTTTTTT	CASERTYRGLTEKLFF
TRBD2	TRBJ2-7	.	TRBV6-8	TGTGCCAGCATCTTAGCGGGGGGGTCCTCCGAGCAGTACTTC	CASILAGGSSEQYF
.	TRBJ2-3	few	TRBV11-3	TGTGCCAGCAGCCTTCTCCCTAGCACAGATACGCAGTATTTT	CASSLLPSTDTQYF
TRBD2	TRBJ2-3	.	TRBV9	TGTGCCAGCAGCGTAGGTGGCGGGGGGGCCTCCCGCACAGATACGCAGTATTTT	CASSVGGGGASRTDTQYF
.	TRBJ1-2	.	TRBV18	TGTGCCAGCTCACCAGCGGGGGCGCGCTATGGCTACACCTTC	CASSPAGARYGYTF
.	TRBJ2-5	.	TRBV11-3	TGTGCCAGCAGCCGGACGGACGGAGGGGAGACCCAGTACTTC	CASSRTDGGETQYF
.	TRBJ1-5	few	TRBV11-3	TGTGCCAGCAGCATTCGCCAGGGACCGAATCAGCCCCAGCATTTT	CASSIRQGPNQPQHF
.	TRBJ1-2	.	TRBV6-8	TGTGCCAGCAGTTCGGGGGGATTGTCTAACTATGGCTACACCTTC	CASSSGGLSNYGYTF
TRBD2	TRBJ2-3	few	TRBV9	TGTGCCAGCAGCGAGTACGGGACTAGCGGCCCCACAGATACGCAGTATTTT	CASSEYGTSGPTDTQYF
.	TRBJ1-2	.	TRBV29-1	TGCAGCGCTGCGACAGCTACTGCTAACTATGGCTACACCTTC	CSAATATANYGYTF